This T cell receptor (beta chain) was captured in a study of blood T cell repertoires in COVID-19. This clone appeared a single time. The germline V gene has CDR1 SEHNR and CDR2 FQNEAQ (reference sequence). V shed 5 bases and J 9 bases; nucleotides not matched to a gene: 6. The CDR3 runs to 12 residues. Sequencing used immunoSEQ multiplex PCR; TCRdb keeps in-frame clones, though not all of them. The top ten clones hold roughly 4.4% of a sample with some 72,000 clones, 70% to 90% of them seen once. The receptor was isolated from a man in his fifties with active COVID-19. The V and J genes are TRBV7-9 and TRBJ2-7; 8 nucleotides line up with TRBD1. The sample was peripheral blood. CDR3 coding DNA: TGTGCCAGCAGCAATGGACAGGGCGGGCAGTACTTC. Its protein is CASSNGQGGQYF.